Included here is one TCR beta chain sequence, with context. The clone's antigen remains unknown. Per-base qualities were not stored, and no clone one base away is much larger. This sample was taken from a study of siplizumab effects on memory and regulatory T cells (dated by TCRdb to the late 2010s). With respect to the entire study: The effect of the anti-CD2 antibody siplizumab on alloreactive T-cell subsets was examined in allogeneic mixed lymphocyte reactions constructed from human PBMCs. Broad study findings and their caveats: The suppressive function of proliferating Tregs from siplizumab cultures was not functionally confirmed. Because sequences at frequencies below about 10^-5 were poorly captured, only a minor fraction of alloreactive clones could be mapped back to unstimulated subsets. In reactions with siplizumab, an average of about 62% of mappable alloreactive CD4+ clones were Treg-derived, compared with roughly 26% in control reactions. Greater diversity appeared to be present in unstimulated naive T cells than in memory T cells, and a substantial contribution to the alloresponse seemed to be made by naive cells. Siplizumab significantly reduced the cumulative frequency of alloreactive sequences traceable to unstimulated CD4+ memory T cells. Roughly 75-97% of proliferating CD4+ or CD8+ clones could not be assigned a naive or memory phenotype.

Library prep was done by the immunoSEQ multiplex PCR assay. Around 92,000 TCR templates per sample were assayed by the deep sequencing platform. Genomic DNA extracted from sorted T cells was used for TCRbeta CDR3 sequencing. The source study handled its data this way. Clonal analysis of TCRbeta CDR3 data was done in the R programming language. Alloreactive CD4+ and CD8+ clones were identified by comparing unstimulated samples to CFSE-low samples taken after the reaction. Alloreactive CD4+ clones were assigned to regulatory or non-regulatory origin by matching sequences to sorted unstimulated Treg and non-Treg repertoires. The table was pulled from immuneACCESS by TCRdb, which kept in-frame rearrangements only. Such tables lose some clones; where checked, under half of the loss comes from unresolved V genes, and the rest has no known cause. V and J calls plus clone size are reproduced from that table; the DNA served to infer D and trimming. The sample contains 98,000 or so clones, roughly 92% of them found a single time. 0.55% to 0.7% of the sample comes from the top ten.

Reading the germline V gene gives CDR1 SGHRS and CDR2 YFSETQ. From the cysteine up to the phenylalanine, the CDR3 has a length of 18 residues. Here the CDR3 DNA is all that survives: 54 bases in frame from base 1. Trimming takes 4 bases off V and 0 bases off J; junction bases not matched to a gene: 12. TCRbeta CDR3 sequencing was performed on sorted unstimulated T cells and on proliferating T cells recovered from mixed lymphocyte reactions. Fresh whole blood from fewer than 11 HLA-typed healthy donors was used as the source from which PBMCs were isolated. To map where alloreactive clones came from, unstimulated CD4+ regulatory T cells were FACS-sorted.

This TCR came from a human donor in good health. Sequencing was carried out using Tregs sorted from blood. The chain links TRBV5-1 with TRBJ1-1; 10 central bases correspond to TRBD1. The CDR3 protein: CASSPVRGTGVLNTEAFF. The bases read TGCGCCAGCAGCCCCGTGAGGGGGACAGGGGTCTTGAACACTGAAGCTTTCTTT.